Listed below are T cell receptor beta chains from one sample, sequenced in a study of CD8 T cells in Susac syndrome. TCRdb analysed the immunoSEQ multiplex PCR reads with MiXCR anew, one entry per CDR3 protein. The profile shows around 130,000 distinct CDR3 sequences, roughly 95% of them singletons. The sample comprised CD4+ T cells from PBMCs. Receptor source: a human donor with Susac syndrome. The CDR3 runs from the conserved cysteine through the conserved F or W. Fields, in order: D gene, clone size, J gene, V gene, CDR3 DNA, CDR3 protein. D genes are given only for firm matches. For some rows the clone size is stated as once, few or many, or as a class when expanded; others skip it.

-,-,TRBJ2-1,TRBV9,TGTGCCAGCAGCCCCCGGCAGGATTACAGGAGGGGCTACAATGAGCAGTTCTTC,CASSPRQDYRRGYNEQFF
TRBD1,-,TRBJ1-2,TRBV5-6,TGTGCCAGCAGCTTGGGGGACAGCGGGCTATATGGCTACACCTTC,CASSLGDSGLYGYTF
-,-,TRBJ1-1,TRBV2,TGTGCCAGCAGTGTTCGGAAGGAAGCTTTCTTT,CASSVRKEAFF
-,-,TRBJ2-1,TRBV7-2,TGTGCCAGCAGTTTAGCCCCGACAGAGACCTACAATGAGCAGTTCTTC,CASSLAPTETYNEQFF
TRBD2,-,TRBJ2-7,TRBV6-5,TGTGCCAGCAGTTCCCCGGGACTAGCGGTCTACGAGCAGTACTTC,CASSSPGLAVYEQYF
-,-,TRBJ2-5,TRBV7-9,TGTGCCAGCAGCTTAGGTCGGCACCCCCAAGAGACCCAGTACTTC,CASSLGRHPQETQYF
-,-,TRBJ2-2,TRBV18,TGTGCCAGCCGCGGTCAAGCCGGGGAGCTGTTTTTT,CASRGQAGELFF
TRBD2,-,TRBJ2-7,TRBV6-5,TGTGCCAGCACATCACCGGGACTAGAGTCTGAGAACTTC,CASTSPGLESENF
TRBD2,once,TRBJ2-7,TRBV10-3,TGTGCCATCACCAAGGGAGGGGAGGGCTACGAGCAGTACTTC,CAITKGGEGYEQYF
-,-,TRBJ2-5,TRBV29-1,TGCAGCGTTGTGAAGGGAGTGGAGACCCAGTACTTC,CSVVKGVETQYF
-,-,TRBJ1-2,TRBV7-9,TGTGCCAGCAGCGAAAACTATGGCTACACCTTC,CASSENYGYTF
-,-,TRBJ2-5,TRBV6-5,TGTGCCAGCAGTTACTCTATTGGCACGGGCTTAGGGACCCAGTACTTC,CASSYSIGTGLGTQYF
-,-,TRBJ2-3,TRBV7-3,TGTGCCAGCAGCTTATCTGCGGACCGCACAGATACGCAGTATTTT,CASSLSADRTDTQYF
TRBD2,-,TRBJ2-5,TRBV4-2,TGTGCCAGCAGCCAACAACTAGCGGGGCTTGGGGAGACCCAGTACTTC,CASSQQLAGLGETQYF
TRBD2,-,TRBJ2-1,TRBV12-3/TRBV12-4,TGTGCCAGCTCCTCGGGGGGACTAGCAGGAAATGAGCAGTTCTTC,CASSSGGLAGNEQFF
TRBD2,once,TRBJ2-5,TRBV29-1,TGCAGCGTTCAGGCGGGAGATGGGGAGACCCAGTACTTC,CSVQAGDGETQYF
TRBD1,-,TRBJ1-1,TRBV7-9,TGTGCCAGCAGCTTTAGACAGGGAGGAGGAGACACTGAAGCTTTCTTT,CASSFRQGGGDTEAFF
-,-,TRBJ1-5,TRBV15,TGTGCCACCAGCTCGGGGGATCTCAATCAGCCCCAGCATTTT,CATSSGDLNQPQHF
TRBD2,-,TRBJ2-2,TRBV30,TGTGCCTGTCTGACGGTTAGCGGGATGAACACCGGGGAGCTGTTTTTT,CACLTVSGMNTGELFF
-,once,TRBJ2-6,TRBV30,TGTGCCTGGAGTGTTACAGGGACGTGGGCCAACGTCCTGACTTTC,CAWSVTGTWANVLTF
TRBD1,-,TRBJ2-3,TRBV28,TGTGCCAGCAGTTTATCCTCAGGGGGTTGGAGCACAGATACGCAGTATTTT,CASSLSSGGWSTDTQYF
-,once,TRBJ2-1,TRBV6-5,TGTGCCAGCAGTTACTCGAGCTCCTACAATGAGCAGTTCTTC,CASSYSSSYNEQFF
-,-,TRBJ2-6,TRBV5-1,TGCGCCAGCAGCTTGGACAGCCATCTTCTGACTTTC,CASSLDSHLLTF
-,-,TRBJ2-7,TRBV5-4,TGTGCCAGCAGCTTATGGGTAGGCGACGAGCAGTACTTC,CASSLWVGDEQYF
-,-,TRBJ2-1,TRBV14,TGTGCCAGCAGCCAAGTGTGGGCCAATGAGCAGTTCTTC,CASSQVWANEQFF
-,-,TRBJ1-2,TRBV27,TGTGCCAGCAGTTCCCAAGGCTATGGCTACACCTTC,CASSSQGYGYTF
TRBD2,-,TRBJ2-3,TRBV20-1,TGCAGTGCTAGAGAAACGGGAGGGGGGGCAGATACGCAGTATTTT,CSARETGGGADTQYF
-,-,TRBJ1-1,TRBV9,TGTGCCAGCAGCGTAATCAATACTGAAGCTTTCTTT,CASSVINTEAFF